Listed below are T cell receptor beta chains from one sample, sequenced in a study of T cell changes during pregnancy in multiple sclerosis. Data came from immunoSEQ multiplex PCR; TCRdb stores just in-frame clones and leaves some out. The table includes approximately 48,000 clones, approximately 94% detected once. Sequenced material: CD4+ T cells from peripheral blood mononuclear cells, taken in the second trimester of pregnancy. All receptors derive from a female donor with multiple sclerosis, enrolled in a pregnancy study. CDR3s include the opening cysteine and the closing phenylalanine or tryptophan. Each record gives: clone size, D gene, J gene, V gene, CDR3 DNA, CDR3 protein. D genes are given only for firm matches. Size is stated for part of the rows, as once, few or many counts, or as a class when the clone is expanded.

NA,TRBD1,TRBJ2-1,TRBV18,TGTGCCAGCTCGCCTACCCGACAGGGGGCGAATGAGCAGTTCTTC,CASSPTRQGANEQFF
once,NA,TRBJ2-7,TRBV11-3,TGTGCCAGCAGTCCCGGTCCTTCCTACGAGCAGTACTTC,CASSPGPSYEQYF
NA,NA,TRBJ1-1,TRBV11-1,TGTGCCAGCAGCATCGCAGGGGCCACTGAAGCTTTCTTT,CASSIAGATEAFF
NA,NA,TRBJ1-1,TRBV9,TGTGCCAGCAGCCCGACCGGGACATTGAACACTGAAGCTTTCTTT,CASSPTGTLNTEAFF
NA,TRBD1,TRBJ2-3,TRBV7-3,TGTGCCAGCAGCTCATTCGACAGGGGGCGAGGAGATACGCAGTATTTT,CASSSFDRGRGDTQYF
NA,NA,TRBJ1-1,TRBV5-1,TGCGCCAGCAGCCCGAGGAGGGGCGCTTCAACTGAAGCTTTCTTT,CASSPRRGASTEAFF
NA,TRBD1,TRBJ1-5,TRBV5-5,TGTGCCAGCAGCTTGAGGGACAGGGGGCTCAGCAATCAGCCCCAGCATTTT,CASSLRDRGLSNQPQHF
NA,NA,TRBJ2-7,TRBV19,TGTGCCAGTAGCTCCCGGGGTGCCTACGAGCAGTACTTC,CASSSRGAYEQYF
NA,TRBD1,TRBJ1-1,TRBV18,TGTGCCAGCTCACCAGGACAGGGGAACACTGAAGCTTTCTTT,CASSPGQGNTEAFF
NA,TRBD1,TRBJ2-3,TRBV7-3,TGTGCCAGCAGCCCACAGGGGGCGGCGTGGGGTACGCAGTATTTT,CASSPQGAAWGTQYF
few,TRBD1,TRBJ1-1,TRBV19,TGTGCCAGTAGCCACAGGGGGGATGTACCTGAAGCTTTCTTT,CASSHRGDVPEAFF
NA,NA,TRBJ1-2,TRBV4-3,TGCGCCAGCAGCCAAGAAGGCGGAGGATCTCCCCACTATGGCTACACCTTC,CASSQEGGGSPHYGYTF
NA,NA,TRBJ1-1,TRBV14,TGTGCCAGCAGCCCCCTACTGAAGGCGGCTACGTCTGAAGCTTTCTTT,CASSPLLKAATSEAFF
NA,NA,TRBJ2-3,TRBV18,TGTGCCAGCTCACGGACTGCAGATACGCAGTATTTT,CASSRTADTQYF
NA,NA,TRBJ2-7,TRBV9,TGTGCCAGCAGCGAGAGCGAGGGTTACGAGCAGTACTTC,CASSESEGYEQYF
NA,NA,TRBJ2-2,TRBV4-3,TGCGCCAGCAGCCGAATGAGGCAAATCGGGGAGCTGTTTTTT,CASSRMRQIGELFF
NA,NA,TRBJ1-1,TRBV11-3,TGTGCCAGCCCAGCAGCCAGGGGCCCTTACACTGAAGCTTTCTTT,CASPAARGPYTEAFF
once,NA,TRBJ2-3,TRBV5-1,TGCGCCAGCAGCTTGGCCGGGGGATACCCAGATACGCAGTATTTT,CASSLAGGYPDTQYF
NA,NA,TRBJ2-5,TRBV7-9,TGTGCCAGCAGCTTACTGGCGGAACAAGAGACCCAGTACTTC,CASSLLAEQETQYF
NA,TRBD2,TRBJ2-1,TRBV4-2,TGTGCCAGCAGCCAGGGGACACTAGCGGGGGTTGAGCAGTTCTTC,CASSQGTLAGVEQFF
NA,NA,TRBJ1-5,TRBV5-6,TGTGCCAGCACCTTGGGGGGGGTGCCTCAGCCCCAGCATTTT,CASTLGGVPQPQHF
NA,NA,TRBJ1-1,TRBV5-4,TGTGCCAGCAGCCCCAGTGCGAACACTGAAGCTTTCTTT,CASSPSANTEAFF
NA,TRBD1,TRBJ1-1,TRBV10-3,TGTGCCATCAGCCCCGGGACAGGGGGAGTTACTGAAGCTTTCTTT,CAISPGTGGVTEAFF
once,NA,TRBJ2-5,TRBV12-5,TGTGCTAGTGGTTTGTTGACGGGGAGCGTGTACTTC,CASGLLTGSVYF
NA,TRBD1,TRBJ2-7,TRBV7-2,TGTGCCAGCAGCCTCCGGACAGGGATTTACGAGCAGTACTTC,CASSLRTGIYEQYF
NA,TRBD2,TRBJ2-1,TRBV5-5,TGTGCCAGCAGCGGCGGGACTAGGTACAATGAGCAGTTCTTC,CASSGGTRYNEQFF
NA,NA,TRBJ1-5,TRBV7-2,TGTGCCAGCAGCTTAAACCAGGCTCAGCCCCAGCATTTT,CASSLNQAQPQHF
NA,NA,TRBJ1-5,TRBV19,TGTGCCAGTAGTATAGGTCGGCAGGTTCTGGGCAATCAGCCCCAGCATTTT,CASSIGRQVLGNQPQHF
NA,TRBD1,TRBJ2-3,TRBV11-1,TGTGCCAGCAGCTCGGGACAGGGGATCGCAGATACGCAGTATTTT,CASSSGQGIADTQYF
NA,TRBD2,TRBJ2-7,TRBV27,TGTGCCAGCAGTTCCATTAGCGGGGGCGAGCAGTACTTC,CASSSISGGEQYF
NA,NA,TRBJ2-1,TRBV7-8,TGTGCCAGCAGCTTAGGCCTTCAGGAACGAGAGCAGTTCTTC,CASSLGLQEREQFF
NA,NA,TRBJ2-1,TRBV2,TGTGCCAGCAGTGGCTCGGGCAATGAGCAGTTCTTC,CASSGSGNEQFF
NA,NA,TRBJ2-3,TRBV7-6,TGTGCCAGCAGCTCGCGGGGACAGATTGATACGCAGTATTTT,CASSSRGQIDTQYF
NA,TRBD1,TRBJ1-1,TRBV5-1,TGCGCCAGCAGCCCCATTACGGGACAGTACACTGAAGCTTTCTTT,CASSPITGQYTEAFF
NA,TRBD1,TRBJ1-1,TRBV30,TGTGCCTGGAGTGAGCCCGGGACAGGGTTCGACACTGAAGCTTTCTTT,CAWSEPGTGFDTEAFF
once,NA,TRBJ1-4,TRBV30,TGTGCCTGGAGTGGGGGGCCCGGTGAAAAACTGTTTTTT,CAWSGGPGEKLFF
NA,NA,TRBJ2-5,TRBV16,TGTGCCAGCAGCCCCACTGGGCCAGGGGACCGGAGACAAGAGACCCAGTACTTC,CASSPTGPGDRRQETQYF
NA,NA,TRBJ1-1,TRBV7-9,TGTGCCAGCAGCTTAGCTCCTTTTGGGAGGAGGAACACTGAAGCTTTCTTT,CASSLAPFGRRNTEAFF
NA,NA,TRBJ1-2,TRBV4-1,TGCGCCAGCAGCCAAGACTTGGAGGGCTTAAACTATGGCTACACCTTC,CASSQDLEGLNYGYTF
few,NA,TRBJ2-3,TRBV6-1,TGTGCCAGCAGTCACCAGTCCGGGGCAGATACGCAGTATTTT,CASSHQSGADTQYF
NA,NA,TRBJ2-7,TRBV18,TGTGCCAGCTCCCCTCTAGGCGGAGCGACCTACGAGCAGTACTTC,CASSPLGGATYEQYF
NA,NA,TRBJ1-6,TRBV27,TGTGCCAGCAGTTGGGCAGGAACTCTGGATTCACCCCTCCACTTT,CASSWAGTLDSPLHF
NA,TRBD1,TRBJ1-1,TRBV7-2,TGTGCCAGCAGCTTATCCGGACAGGGTTTCACTGAAGCTTTCTTT,CASSLSGQGFTEAFF
once,TRBD1,TRBJ1-5,TRBV18,TGTGCCAGCTCTCCGACAGGGGGTCAGCCCCAGCATTTT,CASSPTGGQPQHF
NA,NA,TRBJ1-2,TRBV19,TGTGCCAGTAGTATGTGGGGAGATGGCTACACCTTC,CASSMWGDGYTF
NA,NA,TRBJ2-7,TRBV4-1,TGCGCCAGCAGCCAAGATCTAAGAGGAGGGTTGCCGTACTTC,CASSQDLRGGLPYF
NA,NA,TRBJ1-2,TRBV9,TGTGCCAGCAGCCAGATGCCGACAGGCAACTATGGCTACACCTTC,CASSQMPTGNYGYTF
NA,TRBD1,TRBJ2-5,TRBV29-1,TGCAGCGTGGATCGGACAGGGGGAAAACAAGAGACCCAGTACTTC,CSVDRTGGKQETQYF
NA,TRBD1,TRBJ1-1,TRBV19,TGTGCCAGTAGTACGGACAGGGTAAGAGCTTTCTTT,CASSTDRVRAFF
NA,TRBD1,TRBJ1-4,TRBV28,TGTGCCAGCAGTTTAATGGGCCCAGGGGGAGAACTGTTTTTT,CASSLMGPGGELFF
NA,TRBD1,TRBJ2-7,TRBV13,TGTGCCAGCAGAAGGGCAGGGGGCGGGTACGAGCAGTACTTC,CASRRAGGGYEQYF
NA,NA,TRBJ2-5,TRBV2,TGTGCCAGCGGGGCCCGTGGGGAGACCCAGTACTTC,CASGARGETQYF
once,TRBD1,TRBJ1-6,TRBV2,TGTGCCAGCAGTGACGGACAGGGAGATAATTCACCCCTCCACTTT,CASSDGQGDNSPLHF
NA,TRBD1,TRBJ1-2,TRBV7-9,TGTGCCAGCAGCTTAGTACAGGGGGTTGCTGCGGCCTTC,CASSLVQGVAAAF
NA,NA,TRBJ1-4,TRBV19,TGTGCCAGTAGTATAGTGGTCGGGAATGAGAGAAAACTGTTTTTT,CASSIVVGNERKLFF
NA,TRBD2,TRBJ2-5,TRBV27,TGTGCCAGCAGTTTATCGCGGCGAACTAGCGGGGGCAGGGAGACCCAGTACTTC,CASSLSRRTSGGRETQYF
once,NA,TRBJ1-1,TRBV19,TGTGCCAGTAGCCTTGAAGGTACGCGGATCACTGAAGCTTTCTTT,CASSLEGTRITEAFF